Below are 26 T cell receptor beta chains sequenced from a single sample in a study of shared clonotypes between healthy human individuals. Sequenced by immunoSEQ multiplex PCR; TCRdb stores in-frame clones only, minus some. The sample has over a million clones, 98% seen once. The sequenced sample consisted of naive CD4+ T cells sorted from blood. Stated subset: CD45RA+ positively selected. The receptors derive from a man under 40 in good health.

The chain joins TRBV7-9 to TRBJ1-2, with D unclear. There are 16 residues in the CDR3. CDR1 is SEHNR and CDR2 is FQNEAQ in the germline V gene (reference sequence). The germline V and J ends were trimmed by 0 bases and 6 bases, with 17 bases remaining between them. CDR3 sequence reads: CASSLAGRDAGHGYTF. The CDR3 nucleotides are TGTGCCAGCAGCTTAGCGGGCAGAGATGCCGGGCATGGCTACACCTTC.

The chain carries TRBV27 and TRBJ2-7; 9 bases line up with TRBD1. Germline CDR1 is MNHEY and CDR2 is SMNVEV (reference sequence). The V segment lost 4 bases and the J segment 4 bases; nucleotides outside the gene matches: 8. The CDR3 consists of 15 residues. The CDR3: CASSWAGQGLYEQYF. CDR3 coding DNA: TGTGCCAGCAGTTGGGCTGGACAGGGGCTATACGAGCAGTACTTC.

The chain joins TRBV10-3 to TRBJ2-5, with D maybe TRBD2 (6 bases). Looked up from germline, CDR1 is ENHRY and CDR2 is SYGVKD. V shed 10 bases and J shed 5 bases, with 14 bases lying between them. The CDR3 spans 12 residues. CDR3 coding DNA: TGTGCCACCCGGGGGTTCCGCGAGACCCAGTACTTC. This sequence encodes CATRGFRETQYF.

The chain recombines TRBV2 with TRBJ1-5, with 9 positions matching TRBD1. V trimming: 4 bases; J trimming: 0 bases; junction bases outside the gene matches: 1. This CDR3 contains 15 residues. Germline V CDR1 and CDR2: SNHLY, FYNNEI. The CDR3 region has the DNA TGTGCCAGCAGTGGGGACAGGGCTAGCAATCAGCCCCAGCATTTT. It translates to CASSGDRASNQPQHF.

V gene TRBV10-3 combines with J gene TRBJ2-1; 7 nucleotides align to TRBD2. The CDR3 extends over 15 amino acids. The V gene's germline CDR1 is ENHRY and CDR2 SYGVKD. The V segment lost 2 bases and the J segment 5 bases; nucleotides outside the gene matches: 6. The CDR3 nucleotides read TGTGCCATCAGTGAGGGTAGCGGGTCTAACAATGAGCAGTTCTTC. Its translation: CAISEGSGSNNEQFF.

The count of this clone is one. The J gene is TRBJ2-7, the V gene TRBV5-6; 10 bases are shared with TRBD1. J gave up 1 base and V 5 bases, and 6 bases lay outside the gene matches. This CDR3 is built from 15 residues. Germline CDR1 SGHDT, CDR2 YYEEEE. CDR3 residues: CASRRDRGPSYEQYF. As DNA, the CDR3 is TGTGCCAGCAGACGAGACAGGGGGCCGTCCTACGAGCAGTACTTC.

V is TRBV28 and J is TRBJ2-6, with D tentatively TRBD2 (6 bases). V was clipped by 7 bases and J by 3 bases, with 16 bases between them. Per germline, CDR1 MDHEN and CDR2 SYDVKM. The CDR3 has 16 amino acids. The CDR3: CASTQVEGLGANVLTF. The DNA of the CDR3 is TGTGCCAGCACCCAAGTGGAGGGCCTTGGGGCCAACGTCCTGACTTTC.

The rearrangement links TRBV27 to TRBJ2-7, with D perhaps TRBD1 (6 bases). This CDR3 has 15 residues. Trimming took 7 bases from V and 1 from J, leaving 17 bases between them. Germline CDR1 MNHEY, CDR2 SMNVEV (reference sequence). CDR3 protein: CASKGGQGISYEQYF. In DNA form, the CDR3 reads TGTGCCAGCAAGGGCGGTCAGGGGATTTCCTACGAGCAGTACTTC.

The chain employs TRBV28 and TRBJ2-1; 8 bases are a match to TRBD2. The CDR3 is 19 amino acids. The V and J ends lost 6 bases and 6 bases, in that order; junction bases with no gene match: 22. The germline gives CDR1 MDHEN, CDR2 SYDVKM. CDR3: CASSTGGWETSKWRNEQFF. For the CDR3, the DNA is TGTGCCAGCAGCACGGGGGGGTGGGAGACTAGTAAGTGGCGCAATGAGCAGTTCTTC.

The chain employs TRBV2 and TRBJ1-1, with TRBD1 matching 9 bases. The trim removed 6 bases at V and 4 bases at J, leaving 6 bases unmatched. This CDR3 is built from 14 residues. Germline V gene sequence: CDR1 SNHLY, CDR2 FYNNEI. DNA of the CDR3: TGTGCCAGCAGATACAGGGGGCAGCTCACTGAAGCTTTCTTT. Its translation is CASRYRGQLTEAFF.

This chain connects TRBV19 to TRBJ2-3; the D is unclear. Trimming left V 7 bases short and J 2 bases short, with 10 bases between. CDR3 length equals 13 residues. Germline CDR1 LNHDA, CDR2 SQIVND (reference sequence). The chain's CDR3 is CASKSPHTDTQYF. CDR3 sequence (DNA): TGTGCCAGTAAGTCCCCACACACAGATACGCAGTATTTT.

The chain couples TRBV6-6 to TRBJ1-2, with D perhaps matching TRBD1 (5 bases). CDR1 and CDR2 from the germline V gene are MNHNY and SVGAGI (reference sequence). The CDR3 extends over 16 amino acids. V gave up 0 bases and J gave up 2 bases, with 13 bases separating them. For the CDR3, the DNA is TGTGCCAGCAGTTACTCTCCCCCCGAGGGGAACTATGGCTACACCTTC. Translation: CASSYSPPEGNYGYTF.

The chain has TRBV5-1 and TRBJ2-7; tentative D call: TRBD2 (6 bases). The CDR3 is 19 residues long. V was cut by 4 bases and J by 5 bases, with 31 bases left in between. Germline V lookup: CDR1 SGHRS, CDR2 YFSETQ. CDR3 amino acids: CASSRGTSSLREGSDEQYF. CDR3 sequence (DNA): TGCGCCAGCAGCCGCGGCACCTCCAGTTTGCGGGAAGGTTCAGACGAGCAGTACTTC.

The V call is TRBV6-6, the J call TRBJ2-7, with D possibly matching TRBD2 (5 bases). The CDR3 has 14 residues. Per the germline V gene, CDR1 is MNHNY and CDR2 is SVGAGI (reference sequence). The V end was cut by 2 bases, the J end by 4 bases, with 12 bases between. CDR3 nucleotides: TGTGCCAGCAGTTACACCCCAGGCGGGTACGAGCAGTACTTC. Translation: CASSYTPGGYEQYF.

This clone has a single count. The chain is built from TRBV11-3 and TRBJ1-1; D is unresolved. Germline-derived CDR1 and CDR2 are SGHNT and YENEEA. The V end was cut by 5 bases, the J end by 0 bases, with 10 bases between. CDR3 length: 14 amino acids. CDR3 in DNA: TGTGCCAGCAGCGCGGACGGTTTGAACACTGAAGCTTTCTTT. It codes for CASSADGLNTEAFF.

Regarding this clone: The sample carries other DNA sequences with the same CDR3. V and J are TRBV5-1 and TRBJ2-2; no firm D call. Trimming stripped 0 bases from V and 4 bases from J, with 4 bases between. This CDR3 is 13 amino acids long. Germline CDR1 SGHRS, CDR2 YFSETQ. CDR3 loop: CASSLALTGELFF. Here the CDR3 DNA reads TGCGCCAGCAGCTTGGCCCTCACCGGGGAGCTGTTTTTT.

The chain has TRBV5-4 and TRBJ1-1; no clear D gene. Trimming cost V 0 bases and J 0 bases, with 9 bases left between them. The CDR3 contains 15 residues. The germline gives CDR1 SGHNT, CDR2 YYREEE (reference sequence). This CDR3 reads CASSLAPVLNTEAFF. The CDR3 DNA reads TGTGCCAGCAGCTTGGCCCCCGTATTGAACACTGAAGCTTTCTTT. Together with reference TRBV5-4 and TRBJ1-1, the CDR3 gives the full variable domain: ETGVTQSPTHLIKTRGQQVTLRCSSQSGHNTVSWYQQALGQGPQFIFQYYREEENGRGNFPPRFSGLQFPNYSSELNVNALELDDSALYLCASSLAPVLNTEAFFGQGTRLTVV.

The chain couples TRBV30 to TRBJ1-3; 7 bases fit TRBD1. This CDR3 comprises 16 residues. The germline V gene has CDR1 GTSNPN and CDR2 SVGIG (reference sequence). With V trimmed by 1 base and J by 0 bases, 6 bases remained unmatched. DNA of the CDR3: TGTGCCTGGAGTGGGGGCCGGGACAGCTCTGGAAACACCATATATTTT. Its translation: CAWSGGRDSSGNTIYF.

The chain combines TRBV7-9 with TRBJ2-5; TRBD1 or TRBD2 may be the D gene (6 bases each). Trimming cost V 4 bases and J 7 bases, with 16 bases left between them. The CDR3 spans 14 residues. Germline CDR1 SEHNR, CDR2 FQNEAQ (reference sequence). CDR3 sequence reads: CASSSTQGLATQYF. The CDR3, as DNA: TGTGCCAGCAGCTCGACACAGGGACTCGCGACCCAGTACTTC.

This sequence joins TRBV5-4 and TRBJ1-2, with 7 nucleotides matching TRBD1. The length of the CDR3 is 14 residues. J gave up 4 bases and V 5 bases, and 8 bases lay outside the gene matches. Per the germline V gene, CDR1 is SGHNT and CDR2 is YYREEE (reference sequence). The DNA of the CDR3 is TGTGCCAGCAGTCCCCAGGGGGGAAGCTATGGCTACACCTTC. Translating gives CASSPQGGSYGYTF. Full variable domain (outside the CDR3, taken from reference TRBV5-4 and TRBJ1-2): ETGVTQSPTHLIKTRGQQVTLRCSSQSGHNTVSWYQQALGQGPQFIFQYYREEENGRGNFPPRFSGLQFPNYSSELNVNALELDDSALYLCASSPQGGSYGYTFGSGTRLTVV.

V and J are TRBV28 and TRBJ2-1; possibly TRBD2 for D (5 bases). Trimming stripped 7 bases from V and 11 bases from J, with 21 bases between. The CDR3 consists of 14 residues. Germline values: CDR1 MDHEN, CDR2 SYDVKM. CDR3 sequence (DNA): TGTGCCAGCAACCTAGACCTCCCGTCGGGGAAGCAGTTCTTC. Its translation: CASNLDLPSGKQFF. Variable domain in full (rest from reference TRBV28 and TRBJ2-1): DVKVTQSSRYLVKRTGEKVFLECVQDMDHENMFWYRQDPGLGLRLIYFSYDVKMKEKGDIPEGYSVSREKKERFSLILESASTNQTSMYLCASNLDLPSGKQFFGPGTRLTVL.

Note on this clone: Additional DNA sequences in this sample encode the identical CDR3. Written as DNA, the CDR3 is TGTGCCAGCTCACCTGGGACGGGGAATGAGCAGTTCTTC. Its translation: CASSPGTGNEQFF. This chain joins TRBV18 and TRBJ2-1; D is tentatively TRBD1 or TRBD2 (5 bases each). From germline, CDR1 is KGHSH and CDR2 LQKENI. Trimming shortened V by 3 bases and J by 7 bases, and 10 bases separated the two germline ends. The CDR3 consists of 13 residues.

The rearrangement links TRBV6-5 to TRBJ1-2; weak D call: TRBD1 (6 bases). Trimming pared 2 bases from V and 2 bases from J, leaving 12 bases between. This CDR3 spans 15 amino acids. CDR1 is MNHEY and CDR2 is SVGAGI in the germline V gene. For the CDR3, the DNA is TGTGCCAGCAGTTACAATGGACAGATAAACTATGGCTACACCTTC. Its translation is CASSYNGQINYGYTF.

The gene calls are TRBV18 and TRBJ2-3, with no clear D. V was clipped by 3 bases and J by 3 bases, with 22 bases between them. The length of the CDR3 is 18 residues. Germline loops: CDR1 KGHSH, CDR2 LQKENI. The CDR3 sequence: CASSPTAPNGVETDTQYF. The CDR3 DNA is TGTGCCAGCTCACCTACCGCCCCTAATGGCGTCGAAACAGATACGCAGTATTTT.

Concerning this clone: The sample carries other DNA sequences with the same CDR3. The rearrangement links TRBV29-1 to TRBJ2-2; maybe TRBD1 (6 bases). Trimming left V 4 bases short and J 5 bases short, with 11 bases between. The germline CDR1 and CDR2 sequences are SQVTM and ANQGSEA. The CDR3 spans 13 residues. DNA of the CDR3: TGCAGCGTTGGCAGGGGTGGGACCGGGGAGCTGTTTTTT. This encodes CSVGRGGTGELFF.

This clone was counted between two and nine times. This sample includes further DNA sequences coding for the same CDR3. This sequence joins TRBV5-1 and TRBJ2-7, with TRBD1 matching over 8 bases. The CDR3 sequence is 13 residues long. Germline CDR1 SGHRS, CDR2 YFSETQ. After removal of 4 bases from V and 3 bases from J, the junction contained 3 bases not matched to a gene. In DNA form, the CDR3 reads TGCGCCAGCAGCAACACAGGGGGCTACGAGCAGTACTTC. It is translated as CASSNTGGYEQYF.